This entry concerns a single T cell receptor beta chain. These data belong to a study of blood T cell repertoires in COVID-19. Profiled with immunoSEQ multiplex PCR; TCRdb holds only in-frame clones, not every one. The sample contains about 360,000 clones, 87% of which appear only once. The length of the CDR3 is 17 residues. Germline V CDR1 and CDR2: LNHDA, SQIVND (reference sequence). V was clipped by 3 bases and J by 2 bases; unmatched bases: 8. The rearrangement joins TRBV19 to TRBJ2-1, with 9 bases fitting TRBD1. Material: PBMCs or T cells enriched from blood (not recorded which). This sequence was found in a man aged 35-49 years in a cohort exposed to, infected with or recovered from COVID-19 (not recorded which). The CDR3 here is CASSIAPGQGTYNEQFF. Here the CDR3 DNA reads TGTGCCAGTAGTATCGCTCCGGGACAGGGTACCTACAATGAGCAGTTCTTC.